These T cell receptor beta chains were read from a single sample in a study of blood T cells in healthy people across ages. Each CDR3 protein gets one entry after TCRdb re-called the 5' RACE reads with MiXCR. The sample has some 860,000 distinct CDR3 sequences; roughly three fifths are singletons. The specimen sequenced was blood. The receptors stem from a man in his forties or fifties in good health. CDR3s include the opening cysteine and the closing phenylalanine or tryptophan. Fields, in order: J gene, D gene, clone size, V gene, CDR3 protein, CDR3 DNA. D genes are given only for firm matches. For some rows the clone size is stated as once, few or many, or as a class when expanded; others skip it.

j_call: TRBJ2-3
d_call: TRBD2
clone_size: few
v_call: TRBV7-9
cdr3_aa: CASSPGLAGAQPKISDTQYF
cdr3_nt: TGTGCCAGCAGCCCGGGACTAGCGGGGGCGCAACCGAAGATTTCAGATACGCAGTATTTT

j_call: TRBJ2-1
d_call: TRBD2
clone_size: .
v_call: TRBV19
cdr3_aa: CASSASSGRPLGTEQFF
cdr3_nt: TGTGCCAGTAGTGCGTCGAGCGGGAGGCCCCTTGGTACTGAGCAGTTCTTC

j_call: TRBJ2-5
d_call: .
clone_size: .
v_call: TRBV2
cdr3_aa: CASSVVTPQYF
cdr3_nt: TGTGCCAGCAGTGTAGTTACACCCCAGTACTTC

j_call: TRBJ2-1
d_call: .
clone_size: .
v_call: TRBV7-2
cdr3_aa: CASSLGPGPSSYNEQFF
cdr3_nt: TGTGCCAGCAGCTTAGGACCGGGACCAAGCTCCTACAATGAGCAGTTCTTC

j_call: TRBJ2-3
d_call: TRBD2
clone_size: .
v_call: TRBV7-3
cdr3_aa: CASSLQLAGVESTQYF
cdr3_nt: TGTGCCAGCAGCCTCCAACTAGCGGGGGTTGAATCTACGCAGTATTTT

j_call: TRBJ1-5
d_call: TRBD1
clone_size: .
v_call: TRBV20-1
cdr3_aa: CSARRRDRGFQPQHF
cdr3_nt: TGTAGTGCTAGGCGCCGGGACAGAGGATTTCAGCCCCAGCATTTT

j_call: TRBJ1-2
d_call: .
clone_size: .
v_call: TRBV27
cdr3_aa: CASSYDRNNYGYTF
cdr3_nt: TGTGCCAGCAGTTATGACAGAAACAACTATGGCTACACCTTC

j_call: TRBJ2-6
d_call: .
clone_size: .
v_call: TRBV21-1
cdr3_aa: CAPFALTGTEDPLVESGANVLTF
cdr3_nt: TGTGCCCCCTTTGCACTAACCGGGACAGAGGATCCGTTAGTCGAGTCTGGGGCCAACGTCCTGACTTTC

j_call: TRBJ2-1
d_call: TRBD2
clone_size: .
v_call: TRBV29-1
cdr3_aa: CSVETLAGSSSYNEQFF
cdr3_nt: TGCAGCGTTGAGACTCTAGCGGGCTCTAGCTCCTACAATGAGCAGTTCTTC

j_call: TRBJ2-1
d_call: TRBD2
clone_size: few
v_call: TRBV7-3
cdr3_aa: CASSWTRTSGYNEQFF
cdr3_nt: TGTGCCAGCAGCTGGACCAGGACTAGCGGATACAATGAGCAGTTCTTC

j_call: TRBJ1-1
d_call: .
clone_size: .
v_call: TRBV5-5
cdr3_aa: CASSYQDSQLNTEAFF
cdr3_nt: TGTGCCAGCAGCTACCAGGACAGCCAATTGAACACTGAAGCTTTCTTT

j_call: TRBJ1-2
d_call: .
clone_size: .
v_call: TRBV29-1
cdr3_aa: CSVEWGVRGYTF
cdr3_nt: TGCAGCGTTGAGTGGGGGGTTCGCGGCTACACCTTC

j_call: TRBJ1-2
d_call: .
clone_size: .
v_call: TRBV20-1
cdr3_aa: CSATGSGGYTF
cdr3_nt: TGCAGTGCTACGGGGTCCGGAGGCTACACCTTC

j_call: TRBJ1-2
d_call: .
clone_size: .
v_call: TRBV25-1
cdr3_aa: CASSESGFGYGYTF
cdr3_nt: TGTGCCAGCAGTGAATCCGGGTTCGGCTATGGCTACACCTTC

j_call: TRBJ1-1
d_call: TRBD1
clone_size: .
v_call: TRBV7-9
cdr3_aa: CASSPGTGIQGAEAFF
cdr3_nt: TGTGCCAGCAGCCCCGGGACAGGGATCCAAGGCGCTGAAGCTTTCTTT

j_call: TRBJ2-1
d_call: .
clone_size: .
v_call: TRBV11-3
cdr3_aa: CASSLDGYEQFF
cdr3_nt: TGTGCCAGCAGCCTTGACGGCTATGAGCAGTTCTTC

j_call: TRBJ2-1
d_call: TRBD1
clone_size: many
v_call: TRBV29-1
cdr3_aa: CSVVGTAYNEQFF
cdr3_nt: TGCAGCGTTGTAGGGACAGCTTACAATGAGCAGTTCTTC

j_call: TRBJ2-1
d_call: .
clone_size: few
v_call: TRBV29-1
cdr3_aa: CSVAVTGLAHEQFF
cdr3_nt: TGCAGCGTTGCTGTTACGGGTTTAGCCCATGAGCAGTTCTTC

j_call: TRBJ2-5
d_call: TRBD2
clone_size: few
v_call: TRBV14
cdr3_aa: CASSQEPQREIHETQYF
cdr3_nt: TGTGCCAGCAGCCAAGAGCCCCAGCGGGAGATCCATGAGACCCAGTACTTC

j_call: TRBJ2-1
d_call: .
clone_size: .
v_call: TRBV9
cdr3_aa: CASSVGGSDIDEQFF
cdr3_nt: TGTGCCAGCAGCGTAGGAGGTTCTGATATCGATGAGCAGTTCTTC

j_call: TRBJ2-5
d_call: .
clone_size: .
v_call: TRBV5-8
cdr3_aa: CASNPGGVETQYF
cdr3_nt: TGTGCCAGCAACCCAGGAGGCGTGGAGACCCAGTACTTC

j_call: TRBJ2-7
d_call: .
clone_size: .
v_call: TRBV12-5
cdr3_aa: CASAQTVRYEQYF
cdr3_nt: TGTGCTAGTGCCCAAACAGTTAGATACGAGCAGTACTTC

j_call: TRBJ1-2
d_call: .
clone_size: .
v_call: TRBV9
cdr3_aa: CASSVGRRSHVDDYGYTF
cdr3_nt: TGTGCCAGCAGCGTAGGTCGTCGTTCCCACGTAGACGACTATGGCTACACCTTC

j_call: TRBJ2-6
d_call: .
clone_size: .
v_call: TRBV6-5
cdr3_aa: CASSWVGSGANVLTF
cdr3_nt: TGTGCCAGCAGTTGGGTGGGCTCTGGGGCCAACGTCCTGACTTTC

j_call: TRBJ2-3
d_call: TRBD2
clone_size: few
v_call: TRBV28
cdr3_aa: CASSIAGEGVADTQYF
cdr3_nt: TGTGCCAGCAGTATAGCGGGGGAGGGAGTGGCAGATACGCAGTATTTT

j_call: TRBJ2-7
d_call: .
clone_size: .
v_call: TRBV6-6
cdr3_aa: CASLSGYEQYF
cdr3_nt: TGTGCCAGCCTCTCGGGGTACGAGCAGTACTTC

j_call: TRBJ2-6
d_call: .
clone_size: .
v_call: TRBV6-2/TRBV6-3
cdr3_aa: CASSYSRSAGANVLTF
cdr3_nt: TGTGCCAGCAGTTACTCGAGAAGCGCGGGGGCCAACGTCCTGACTTTC

j_call: TRBJ1-5
d_call: .
clone_size: .
v_call: TRBV12-3/TRBV12-4
cdr3_aa: CASSSNRPSNQPQHF
cdr3_nt: TGTGCCAGCAGTTCAAATCGACCTAGCAATCAGCCCCAGCATTTT

j_call: TRBJ2-3
d_call: TRBD1
clone_size: .
v_call: TRBV29-1
cdr3_aa: CSVETGQGADTQYF
cdr3_nt: TGCAGCGTCGAGACGGGACAGGGGGCAGATACGCAGTATTTT

j_call: TRBJ2-1
d_call: TRBD2
clone_size: .
v_call: TRBV5-5
cdr3_aa: CASSPEIAGTSGKQDEQFF
cdr3_nt: TGTGCCAGCAGCCCGGAAATTGCGGGGACTAGCGGGAAACAAGATGAGCAGTTCTTC

j_call: TRBJ1-4
d_call: .
clone_size: .
v_call: TRBV10-2
cdr3_aa: CASSAREGMFF
cdr3_nt: TGCGCCAGCAGCGCAAGAGAGGGGATGTTTTTT

j_call: TRBJ2-5
d_call: TRBD2
clone_size: .
v_call: TRBV3-1
cdr3_aa: CASSQEGLAGEETQYF
cdr3_nt: TGTGCCAGCAGCCAAGAAGGGCTAGCGGGAGAAGAGACCCAGTACTTC

j_call: TRBJ1-2
d_call: .
clone_size: once
v_call: TRBV29-1
cdr3_aa: CSAPENGYTF
cdr3_nt: TGCAGCGCACCCGAGAATGGCTACACCTTC

j_call: TRBJ2-5
d_call: .
clone_size: .
v_call: TRBV20-1
cdr3_aa: CSATGAMDNEQYF
cdr3_nt: TGCAGTGCTACAGGGGCTATGGACAATGAGCAGTACTTC

j_call: TRBJ2-6
d_call: .
clone_size: few
v_call: TRBV5-1
cdr3_aa: CASSIGQSGANVLTF
cdr3_nt: TGCGCCAGCAGCATCGGACAGTCTGGGGCCAACGTCCTGACTTTC

j_call: TRBJ2-2
d_call: .
clone_size: .
v_call: TRBV6-1
cdr3_aa: CASSEVRAGELFF
cdr3_nt: TGTGCCAGCAGTGAAGTCAGGGCCGGGGAGCTGTTTTTT

j_call: TRBJ1-1
d_call: TRBD1
clone_size: many
v_call: TRBV7-3
cdr3_aa: CASSPTGGGGTEAFF
cdr3_nt: TGTGCCAGCAGCCCGACAGGGGGGGGGGGCACTGAAGCTTTCTTT

j_call: TRBJ1-6
d_call: TRBD1
clone_size: .
v_call: TRBV6-1
cdr3_aa: CASRDGTAIRYNSPLHF
cdr3_nt: TGTGCCAGCAGAGACGGGACAGCTATCCGATATAATTCACCCCTCCACTTT

j_call: TRBJ2-1
d_call: .
clone_size: once
v_call: TRBV28
cdr3_aa: CASSPSWGGLNEQFF
cdr3_nt: TGTGCCAGCAGTCCCTCGTGGGGGGGCCTTAATGAGCAGTTCTTC

j_call: TRBJ2-1
d_call: .
clone_size: .
v_call: TRBV7-2
cdr3_aa: CASSSPRGQQFF
cdr3_nt: TGTGCCAGCAGCTCCCCCAGGGGTCAGCAGTTCTTC